Described below is a single TCR beta chain sequence and its context. Sequenced by immunoSEQ multiplex PCR; TCRdb stores in-frame clones only, minus some. The data hold some 250,000 clones, with roughly 91% observed a single time. Trimming left V 4 bases short and J 0 bases short, with 13 bases between. Germline CDR1 and CDR2: SGDLS and YYNGEE. The CDR3 is 16 amino acids. The data are from a study of blood T cell repertoires in COVID-19. On the study more broadly: COVID-19 samples from acute and convalescent phases originated in the United States, Italy and Spain. From T cells, B-cell-depleted T cells, or PBMCs came the material, which was cDNA or gDNA.

Adults between about 18 and 95 years of age took part from more than 20 US areas. Which cohort a participant joined came from the clinical history participants gave. The chain couples TRBV9 to TRBJ1-4, with D perhaps matching TRBD1 (5 bases). The source of this sequence is a man in his forties or fifties who had recovered from COVID-19. The sequenced sample consisted of PBMCs or T cells enriched from blood (not recorded which). The DNA for the CDR3 is TGTGCCAGCAGCCTTGGGGCCGACTCAACTAATGAAAAACTGTTTTTT. Its translation is CASSLGADSTNEKLFF.